This T cell receptor (beta chain) was retrieved from a study of OX40 agonist ivuxolimab in advanced cancers. TCRdb keeps only in-frame clones here, not all; method: immunoSEQ multiplex PCR. The profile shows about 80,000 clones, roughly 84% of them singletons. The sample consisted of CD4+ or CD8+ T cells sorted from blood, taken in a trial of the OX40 agonist ivuxolimab. The sequence was obtained from an adult with an advanced solid tumor such as melanoma, head and neck, liver or kidney cancer.

CDR3 bases: TGTGCAAGTCGCACCCGACGGGTGTACCAAGAGACCCAGTACTTC. It translates to CASRTRRVYQETQYF. The chain has TRBV12-2 and TRBJ2-5; the tabulated D call, TRBD2, remains unverified against the DNA. TRBV12-2 is shown as a pseudogene. The CDR3 contains 15 residues.